The entry below gives a single TCR beta chain sequence along with its context. Trimming pared 7 bases from V and 4 bases from J, leaving 16 bases between. Germline CDR1 is LNHDA and CDR2 is SQIVND (reference sequence). The CDR3 length is 14 residues. The data belong to a study of blood T cell repertoires in COVID-19. Generated by immunoSEQ multiplex PCR, the TCRdb table keeps only in-frame clones and is missing some. This sample has approximately 260,000 clones, with around 82% found just once. Sequences were obtained from peripheral blood. The sequence came from a woman older than 75 with active or convalescent COVID-19. J is TRBJ1-2 and V is TRBV19; D call uncertain. The CDR3 sequence: CASTRAPGGYGYTF. Written as DNA, the CDR3 is TGTGCCAGTACCCGGGCCCCGGGAGGCTATGGCTACACCTTC.